A single sample gave rise to the 8 T cell receptor beta chains below, sequenced in a study of identifying expanded T cells in peripheral blood (dated by TCRdb to about 2019). Libraries came from the immunoSEQ multiplex PCR assay. In its TCRdb copy, this immuneACCESS table keeps in-frame sequences only and misses some clones. Where compared with another copy, unresolved V genes explain less than half of these, and the others have no known cause. The sample table lists under 150,000 clones, 80% to 90% of them with a count of one. The ten largest account for approximately 8% of the sample. Sequencing used blood. The receptor set was obtained from a person between 18 and 75 years old in good health.

This clone was recorded only once. The V and J genes are TRBV6-5 and TRBJ2-7; the match to TRBD2 covers 11 bases. The CDR3 covers 15 residues. From germline, CDR1 is MNHEY and CDR2 SVGAGI. J lost 2 bases, V lost 8 bases, and 8 bases had no gene match. The CDR3 sequence: CASGIAGGPTYEQYF. The CDR3 DNA is TGTGCCAGCGGTATAGCGGGAGGGCCAACCTACGAGCAGTACTTC.

The chain uses TRBV11-3 and TRBJ2-3, with 8 positions matching TRBD2. Germline CDR1 SGHNT, CDR2 YENEEA. With 8 bases clipped from V and 3 bases from J, the junction kept 10 bases outside the gene matches. There are 15 residues in the CDR3. The CDR3 coding sequence is TGTGCCAGCGAAAAAGGAACTAGCGGTACAGATACGCAGTATTTT. It codes for CASEKGTSGTDTQYF.

The chain carries TRBV28 and TRBJ2-7; D remains unclear. Trimming shortened V by 5 bases and J by 2 bases, and 7 bases separated the two germline ends. Germline V gene data show CDR1 as MDHEN and CDR2 as SYDVKM. The CDR3 covers 12 residues. CDR3 DNA sequence: TGTGCCAGCAGTGCCCCAGCCTACGAGCAGTACTTC. This sequence encodes CASSAPAYEQYF. The full variable domain, rest sourced from reference TRBV28 and TRBJ2-7, is DVKVTQSSRYLVKRTGEKVFLECVQDMDHENMFWYRQDPGLGLRLIYFSYDVKMKEKGDIPEGYSVSREKKERFSLILESASTNQTSMYLCASSAPAYEQYFGPGTRLTVT.

This clone was detected only a few times. The gene calls are TRBV5-1 and TRBJ2-2; no firm D call. Trimming left V 0 bases short and J 9 bases short, with 15 bases between. CDR3 length: 15 amino acids. Germline-derived CDR1 and CDR2 are SGHRS and YFSETQ. As DNA, the CDR3 is TGCGCCAGCAGCTTGGTACCGACAACACCGAGGGAGCTGTTTTTT. It yields the protein CASSLVPTTPRELFF.

This chain connects TRBV6-1 to TRBJ2-2; D is ambiguous. In germline, CDR1 is MNHNS, CDR2 SASEGT. V lost 3 bases and J 5 bases, leaving 13 bases between the germline ends. This CDR3 contains 15 residues. CDR3 loop: CASSEIPSFTGELFF. CDR3 sequence (DNA): TGTGCCAGCAGTGAGATCCCTAGTTTTACCGGGGAGCTGTTTTTT.

The chain carries TRBV30 and TRBJ2-5; D remains unclear. The CDR3 has 11 residues. V was clipped by 2 bases and J by 4 bases, with 5 bases between them. CDR1 is GTSNPN, CDR2 SVGIG, per germline (reference sequence). CDR3 region: CAWSLGETQYF. The CDR3 DNA reads TGTGCCTGGAGTCTGGGAGAGACCCAGTACTTC.

CDR3: CASSFSGTHNEQFF. The CDR3 DNA reads as TGTGCCAGCAGCTTTAGCGGGACGCATAATGAGCAGTTCTTC. This chain joins TRBV14 and TRBJ2-1, with TRBD2 matching over 8 bases. Germline-derived CDR1 and CDR2 are SGHDN and FVKESK. V shed 5 bases, J shed 7 bases, and the junction held 7 bases outside the gene matches. The CDR3 length is 14 residues.

A single count supports this clone. The CDR3 DNA reads TGTGCCAGCTCACCACGTCCAGGGGTAGAGACCCAGTACTTC. Its translation is CASSPRPGVETQYF. This chain links TRBV18 with TRBJ2-5, with D tentatively TRBD1 (6 bases). CDR1 is KGHSH and CDR2 is LQKENI in the germline V gene. This CDR3 contains 14 residues. V shed 1 base and J shed 4 bases, with 10 bases lying between them.